This TCR beta chain was sequenced in a study of cytomegalovirus exposure and HLA in healthy donors. Overall study context: Among about 400 genotyped donors, more than 65% fell in the Caucasian-associated ancestry cluster.

This PCR relied on a set of 60 Vbeta primers and 13 Jbeta primers. TCRdb's copy holds only in-frame clones and misses some; the assay was immunoSEQ multiplex PCR. The sample carries approximately 110,000 clones, 70% to 80% recorded once. Overall study findings and caveats: What TCR beta sequences reportedly achieved was accurate prediction of HLA-A and HLA-B alleles in most subjects. What a later analysis showed was that several of the most significant clusters appeared linked to common viral pathogens.

As for this clone: Antigen unknown.

Sequencing input: PBMCs. This clonotype was obtained from a man younger than 45 in good health and CMV-seronegative.

This chain's CDR3 is CASSPLGPGGYTF. CDR3 DNA sequence: TGTGCCAGCAGTCCTCTTGGCCCGGGGGGCTACACCTTC. This chain joins TRBV6-5 and TRBJ1-2; unclear D gene. CDR1 and CDR2 (germline): MNHEY, SVGAGI. The V end lost 5 bases, the J end lost 8 bases, and 15 bases lay between the germline ends. CDR3 length: 13 residues.